This T cell receptor beta chain comes out of a study of blood T cells in healthy people across ages. General study points: Researchers report that TCR beta diversity correlated strongly with naive T cell percentage.

Germline V gives CDR1 SGHTA, CDR2 FQGNSA. The CDR3 is 14 residues long. Through a sample-barcoded 5' primer and a J-beta primer mix, a second PCR was run for roughly 6 to 11 cycles. Each cDNA molecule carried a tag from a template-switch adaptor that contained 12 random nucleotides. TCRdb used MiXCR to reprocess the 5' RACE reads, holding one entry per CDR3 protein. The table includes hundreds of thousands of distinct CDR3 sequences, around half detected once. A note on this clonotype: Its antigen is not identified. Sequence at one end of the junction differs from germline and may be a read error.

The chain links TRBV7-2 to TRBJ2-2, with D possibly matching TRBD2 (5 bases). Material: blood. The sequence was collected from a woman in her sixties in good health. The CDR3 DNA reads TGTGCCATCAGCTTAGGGCGGGTAACCGGGGAGCTGTTTTTT. Translated: CAISLGRVTGELFF.